This TCR beta chain was documented in a study of blood T cell repertoires in COVID-19. Study-wide context: Donors in the United States, Italy and Spain gave samples during acute or convalescent COVID-19. Sample material is recorded as cDNA or gDNA derived from T cells, B-cell-depleted T cells, or PBMCs.

The CDR3 totals 15 residues. V trimming: 0 bases; J trimming: 2 bases; junction bases outside the gene matches: 3. Germline V gene lookup returns CDR1 SGHDN and CDR2 FVKESK. The assay was immunoSEQ multiplex PCR, and TCRdb's table has in-frame clones only and misses some. The sample shows more than 100,000 clones, approximately 90% of them seen only once. The J gene is TRBJ2-7, the V gene TRBV14; TRBD1 aligns across 8 bases. The source is a man aged 45 to 65 with active or convalescent COVID-19. Sequenced input: peripheral blood. The CDR3 DNA reads TGTGCCAGCAGCCAAGAACAGGGACAGGCCTACGAGCAGTACTTC. Amino acid sequence: CASSQEQGQAYEQYF.